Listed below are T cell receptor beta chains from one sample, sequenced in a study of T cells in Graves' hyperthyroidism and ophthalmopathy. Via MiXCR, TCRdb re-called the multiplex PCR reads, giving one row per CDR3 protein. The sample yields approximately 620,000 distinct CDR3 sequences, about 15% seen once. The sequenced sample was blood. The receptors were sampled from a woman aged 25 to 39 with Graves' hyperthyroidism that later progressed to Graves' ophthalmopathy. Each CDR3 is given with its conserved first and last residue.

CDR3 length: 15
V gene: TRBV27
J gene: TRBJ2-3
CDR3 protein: CASSLLSYKIDTQYF

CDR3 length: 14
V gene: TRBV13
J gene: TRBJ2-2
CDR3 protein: CASSFRNPPGELFF

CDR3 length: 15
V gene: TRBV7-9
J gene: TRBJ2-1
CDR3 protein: CASSLNAGDGNEQFF

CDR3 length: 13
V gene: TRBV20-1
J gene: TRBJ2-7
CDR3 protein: CSATRTSHGEQYF

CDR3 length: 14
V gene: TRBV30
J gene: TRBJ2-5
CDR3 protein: CAWSIAGGPETQYF

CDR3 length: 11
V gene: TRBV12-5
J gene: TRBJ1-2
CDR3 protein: CASGLVAGVTF

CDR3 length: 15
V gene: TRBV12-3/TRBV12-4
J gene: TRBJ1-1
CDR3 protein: CASSLTGTPKVEAFF

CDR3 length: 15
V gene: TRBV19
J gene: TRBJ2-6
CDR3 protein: CASSKDRPGANVLTF

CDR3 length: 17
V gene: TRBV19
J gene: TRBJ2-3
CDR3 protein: CASRPFGDPLGPDTQYF

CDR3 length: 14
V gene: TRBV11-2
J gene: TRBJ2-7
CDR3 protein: CASSLETGSDEQYF

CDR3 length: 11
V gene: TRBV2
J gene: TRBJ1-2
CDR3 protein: CASKENYGYTF

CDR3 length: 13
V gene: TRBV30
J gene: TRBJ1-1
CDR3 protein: CAWSVNSGVDAFF

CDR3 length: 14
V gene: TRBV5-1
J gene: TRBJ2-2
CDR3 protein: CASNKNGDTGELFF

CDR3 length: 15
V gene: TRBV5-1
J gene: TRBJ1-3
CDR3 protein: CASSSGTTSGNTIYF

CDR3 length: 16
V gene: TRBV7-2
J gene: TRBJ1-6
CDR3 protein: CASSVPTGTGLFPLHF

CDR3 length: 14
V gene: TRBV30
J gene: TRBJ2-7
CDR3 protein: CAWSGGTGFREQYF

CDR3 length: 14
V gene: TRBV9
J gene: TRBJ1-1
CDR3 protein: CASSNDRGLTEAFF

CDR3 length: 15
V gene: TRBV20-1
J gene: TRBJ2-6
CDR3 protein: CSASGRVTGANVLTF

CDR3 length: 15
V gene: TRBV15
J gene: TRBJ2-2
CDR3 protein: CATNTQGTNTGELFF

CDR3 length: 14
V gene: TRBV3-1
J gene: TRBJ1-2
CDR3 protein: CASSQVGLNYGYTF

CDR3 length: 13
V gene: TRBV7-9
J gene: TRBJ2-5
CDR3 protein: CASSKLEEETQYF

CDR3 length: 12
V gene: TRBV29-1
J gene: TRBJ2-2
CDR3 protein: CSVMGIGGELFF

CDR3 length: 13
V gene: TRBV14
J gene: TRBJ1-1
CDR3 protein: CASSQRVFTEAFF

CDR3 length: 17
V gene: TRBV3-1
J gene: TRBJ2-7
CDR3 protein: CASSQDEGGFGLYEQYF

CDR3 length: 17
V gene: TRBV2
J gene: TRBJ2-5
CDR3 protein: CASRETTGTSGRETQYF

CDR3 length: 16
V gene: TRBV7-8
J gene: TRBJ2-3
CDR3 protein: CASSLGLAVSTDTQYF

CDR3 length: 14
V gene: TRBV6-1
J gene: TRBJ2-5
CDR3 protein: CASSVGGGTETQYF

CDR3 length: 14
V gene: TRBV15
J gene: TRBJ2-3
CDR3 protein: CATRDGGRGDTQYF

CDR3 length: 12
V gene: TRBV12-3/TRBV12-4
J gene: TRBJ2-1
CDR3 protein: CASARTGNEQSF

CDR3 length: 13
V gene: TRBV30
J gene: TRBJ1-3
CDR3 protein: CACPSISGNTIYF

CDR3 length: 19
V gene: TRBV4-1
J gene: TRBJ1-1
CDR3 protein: CASSRAYGESLGSNTEAFF

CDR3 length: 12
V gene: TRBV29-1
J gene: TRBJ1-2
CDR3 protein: CSVGDLNYGYTF

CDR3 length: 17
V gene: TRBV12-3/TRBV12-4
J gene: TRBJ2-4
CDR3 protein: CASSYGTGGLAKNIQYF

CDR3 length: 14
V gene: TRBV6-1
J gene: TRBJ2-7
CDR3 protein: CASSSKTSAYEQYF

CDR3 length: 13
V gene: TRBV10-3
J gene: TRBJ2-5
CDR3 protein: CAISGTGEETQYF

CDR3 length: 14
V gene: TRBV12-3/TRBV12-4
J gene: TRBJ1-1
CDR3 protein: CASSPAGTPTEAFF

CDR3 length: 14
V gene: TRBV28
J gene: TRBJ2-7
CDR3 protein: CASSLTGASDEQYF

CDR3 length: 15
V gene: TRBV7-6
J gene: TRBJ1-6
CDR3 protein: CASSRVLGFGSPLHF